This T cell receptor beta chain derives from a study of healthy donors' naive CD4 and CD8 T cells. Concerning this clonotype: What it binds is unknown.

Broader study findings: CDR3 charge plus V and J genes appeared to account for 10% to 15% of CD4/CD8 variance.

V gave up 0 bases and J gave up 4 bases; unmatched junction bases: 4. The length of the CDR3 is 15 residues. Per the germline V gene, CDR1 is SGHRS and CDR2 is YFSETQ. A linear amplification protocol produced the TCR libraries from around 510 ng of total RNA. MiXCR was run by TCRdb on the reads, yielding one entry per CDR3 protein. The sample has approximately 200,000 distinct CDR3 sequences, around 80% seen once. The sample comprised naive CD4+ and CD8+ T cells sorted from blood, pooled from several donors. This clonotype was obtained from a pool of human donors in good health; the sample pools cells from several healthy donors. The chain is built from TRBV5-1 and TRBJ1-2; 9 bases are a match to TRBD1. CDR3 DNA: TGCGCCAGCAGCTTGGGAGGGACAGGGAGCTATGGCTACACCTTC. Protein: CASSLGGTGSYGYTF.